This TCR beta chain was captured by sequencing in a study of identical twins (dated by TCRdb to 2016 to 2017). As for the study more broadly: The study deep-sequenced TCR alpha and beta repertoires from monozygotic twins, unrelated adults of various ages and cord blood to test whether fetal clonotypes persist. To rule out contamination, the twin experiments were replicated at different times with different library preparation protocols.

There are a few counts of this clonotype. No cognate antigen has been identified for it. Base qualities are not at hand, and no much larger clone is one base apart. The germline V gene provides CDR1 SGHRS and CDR2 YFSETQ. V was cut back by 6 bases and J by 3 bases, leaving a gap of 13 bases between them. Spanning cysteine to phenylalanine, the CDR3 consists of 13 amino acids. The kept DNA is CDR3 alone, 39 bases in frame from the first base. Every donor in the study was a healthy Caucasian. Three unrelated non-twin adults were also sequenced: a male aged 18 to 30, a male aged 50 to 59 and a female aged 50 to 59. Miltenyi CD45RO+ enrichment and human naive T-cell isolation kits were used to isolate memory (CD45RO+) and naive T cells from PBMC. The study at large found these results: Fewer insertions were carried by abundant cord blood beta clonotypes; a weaker similar trend was observed in young adult naive repertoires, while no such trend was observed in memory repertoires. Excess twin sharing in beta out-of-frame sequences was weaker because fewer shared sequences lowered the signal-to-noise ratio. Because the same donors could not be followed over many years, the conclusions depended on cross-sectional statistical analysis. Invariant T cells such as MAIT and iNKT could partly confound zero-insertion analyses, although diverse VJ usage argued against such confounding for most clonotypes. Compared with coincidental sharing between unrelated individuals, an excess of low generation-probability sequences was observed among out-of-frame TCR alpha sequences shared between twins. Out-of-frame TCR alpha sharing in monozygotic twins was systematically underestimated by recombination models, whereas sharing between unrelated individuals was in agreement with the recombination models.

To prepare the library, 5' RACE was applied. The sequencing machine was an Illumina HiSeq 2000. A universal primer binding site was introduced by template switching, and a unique molecular identifier was present in the final cDNA, enabling accurate counting of TCR cDNA molecules. Specific primers in the conserved constant-segment region were used to synthesize first-strand cDNA for the TCR alpha and beta chains. To control for contamination, every cDNA library was double barcoded, receiving both a SMART-Mk sample barcode and Illumina barcodes. TruSeq adapter sequences along with Illumina sample barcodes were introduced in two successive PCR steps. Sequencing of the TCR alpha and beta cDNA libraries was done on the Illumina HiSeq platform using custom primers. The source study handled its data this way. Raw reads were processed with MiGEC to extract unique molecular identifiers, and MiXCR was used to determine CDR3 positions. For each individual, recombination models were inferred using an EM algorithm with the repgenHMM and IGoR tools. The analysis of shared clonotypes was done with the tcR package in R, with sharing normalized by the product of cloneset sizes. Out-of-frame nonproductive sequences were analyzed to study raw recombination free of thymic and clonal selection effects. The raw public data were reprocessed by TCRdb itself: fastp quality trimming at Q25, MiXCR clonotype calling, in-frame beta chains only. Here each entry gathers all rows of one CDR3 protein and keeps the most common genes and DNA. V and J calls and clone size were set by TCRdb, not the authors. Here the sample has a few hundred thousand distinct CDR3 sequences; approximately 8.8% occur a single time. The ten largest clones take up about 8.1% of the sample.

The sample consisted of naive T cells sorted from blood. Taken with the paper, the label for cell subset or site translates to: cells isolated with a human naive T-cell isolation kit. The receptor chain draws on TRBV5-1 and TRBJ2-7; the D gene may be TRBD1 or TRBD2, since each aligns over 5 bases. The source of this sequence is a woman aged 50 to 60 in good health. CDR3 reads: CASTGTESYEQYF. The DNA sequence is as follows: TGCGCCAGCACGGGGACGGAGAGCTACGAGCAGTACTTC.